This TCR beta chain originates from a study of graft-versus-host responses after intestinal transplantation. For the study at large: Multivisceral, liver-intestinal, or isolated intestinal grafts went to recipients.

TCRdb's copy holds only in-frame clones and misses some; the assay was immunoSEQ multiplex PCR. The table lists about 29,000 clones, 90% to 95% of them singletons. Trimming took off 5 bases at V and 6 bases at J, with 19 bases between the two ends. The germline CDR1 and CDR2 sequences are GTSNPN and SVGIG (reference sequence). This CDR3 has 14 residues. Study findings and constraints: Early declines in HvG clones that occurred post-transplant were associated with peak circulating GvH clone levels. Allografts carried high graft-versus-host to host-versus-graft clonal ratios in patients having graft-donor T cell macrochimerism. Recipient marrow contained GvH clones, some of which appeared first in ileum or blood.

For this clone: Its antigen is currently unknown.

This sequence originates from a human patient who received an intestinal transplant, so some T cells may come from the graft donor. The material sequenced was PBMCs, taken about 65 days after intestinal transplant. The chain has TRBV30 and TRBJ1-2, with TRBD1 as a possible D gene (6 bases). This chain's CDR3 is CAWGETGTINGYTF. DNA for the CDR3: TGTGCCTGGGGAGAGACCGGGACAATAAATGGCTACACCTTC.